Listed below are T cell receptor beta chains from one sample, sequenced in a study of neurological immune-mediated disorders. TCRdb reprocessed the 5' RACE reads with MiXCR, giving one entry per CDR3 protein. The table includes over 35,000 distinct CDR3 sequences, about 2.5% detected once. The sample was PBMCs. These receptors were collected from a young man with multiple sclerosis. The CDR3 runs from the conserved cysteine through the conserved F or W. Fields, in order: V gene, clone size, CDR3 protein. A row's size may be missing; if present it is once, few, many or a size class.

TRBV5-8,many,CASSLALAGWSYNEQFF
TRBV7-6,many,CASSIPGVLETQYF
TRBV6-6,many,CASSPPLLATNGVTQYF
TRBV27,many,CASGGLAATNEQFF
TRBV3-1,many,CASSQATDTQYF
TRBV20-1,many,CSAEASGGHKDEQFF
TRBV11-2,many,CASSLTPVDTEAFF
TRBV10-1,-,CASSESHGRSYNEQFF
TRBV29-1,few,CSVEDTGTGTNEQYF
TRBV5-1,many,CASSLIAGGNPSTDTQYF
TRBV12-3/TRBV12-4,many,CATRGTNQETQYF
TRBV20-1,many,CSDRPEQGSADTQYF
TRBV19,many,CASSIGAGGGNEQYF
TRBV2,many,CASSAQGWSTDTQYF
TRBV27,many,CASRGSTSGRAIRTQYF
TRBV6-5,many,CASRSTGWPYEQYF
TRBV5-5,many,CASSLEVYYGYTF
TRBV20-1,many,CSARPGGREQYF
TRBV6-2/TRBV6-3,many,CASSYGGTGANVLTF
TRBV7-8,many,CASSYTQRDTDTQYF
TRBV5-1,many,CASSSVTDRGYGYTF
TRBV27,many,CASSFSGGETQYF
TRBV24-1,many,CATSVGRQGNEQFF
TRBV4-3,once,CASSQDRVRGPTDTQYF
TRBV12-3/TRBV12-4,many,CASSGFRAAETQYF
TRBV3-1,many,CASSQVTGELFF
TRBV7-3,many,CASRSQGALSNEQFF
TRBV20-1,many,CSARDRRDNSPLHF
TRBV29-1,many,CSFTGFDEQFF
TRBV6-2/TRBV6-3,many,CASSARSGLTDTQYF
TRBV2,many,CASIPRGPTEAFF
TRBV20-1,-,CSASTTSGNNEQFF
TRBV5-8,many,CASGPTHRERQFF
TRBV5-1,many,CASSPRTVLTGELFF
TRBV7-2,once,CASSMTVRYNEQFF
TRBV4-2,many,CASSQVGGESAAKNIQYF
TRBV7-6,-,CASSLNRASTDTQYF